This T cell receptor (beta chain) was obtained from a study of a mutant IDH1 vaccine in newly diagnosed glioma. Looking at the study overall: Earlier therapy was either radiotherapy, temozolomide, or both, and most got both. Study conclusions and caveats: Of all patients, 93.3% showed vaccine-induced immune responses.

Described time point: baseline, week 1 (first vaccination visit). The treatment: pre-vaccination baseline after standard-of-care therapy. Donors had new IDH1-mutant astrocytomas of WHO grade 3 or 4 (ATRX-lost). Data came from immunoSEQ multiplex PCR; TCRdb stores just in-frame clones and leaves some out. In the table there are 30,000 to 35,000 clones, approximately 91% of which are singletons. On this clone: Its target is unknown.

The CDR3 covers 15 residues. The junction had 6 bases not matched to a gene; V was cut back by 3 bases and J by 3 bases. Germline V gene lookup returns CDR1 KGHSH and CDR2 LQKENI. The origin of this receptor is a woman aged 35 to 49 with glioma. The J gene is TRBJ2-3, the V gene TRBV18; 7 nucleotides match TRBD1. Material: PBMCs, obtained from a glioma patient treated with radiotherapy, temozolomide or both. The CDR3 nucleotides are TGTGCCAGCTCACCCGGGGACAGCTTTACAGATACGCAGTATTTT. Protein: CASSPGDSFTDTQYF.